This T cell receptor beta chain comes out of a study of patients and donors after allogeneic stem cell transplantation. Using its own MiXCR run on the RT-PCR reads, TCRdb lists one record per CDR3 protein. The table has roughly 960,000 distinct CDR3 sequences, roughly 18% seen once. The CDR3 loop spans 15 amino acids. V dropped 3 bases and J dropped 2; count of bases not matched to a gene: 4. Germline CDR1 SQVTM, CDR2 ANQGSEA. The sequence was obtained from a human donor who was either an allogeneic HSCT recipient or a stem cell or donor lymphocyte infusion donor (not recorded which). It is not recorded whose cells these are; they may come from a transplant donor. The material sequenced was blood, either unsorted or a sorted T cell fraction (not recorded which). The chain carries TRBV29-1 and TRBJ2-7, with 13 bases lining up with TRBD2. The CDR3 loop is CSVDIGLAGAYEQYF. In DNA, the CDR3 is TGCAGCGTTGACATTGGACTAGCGGGGGCCTACGAGCAGTACTTC.